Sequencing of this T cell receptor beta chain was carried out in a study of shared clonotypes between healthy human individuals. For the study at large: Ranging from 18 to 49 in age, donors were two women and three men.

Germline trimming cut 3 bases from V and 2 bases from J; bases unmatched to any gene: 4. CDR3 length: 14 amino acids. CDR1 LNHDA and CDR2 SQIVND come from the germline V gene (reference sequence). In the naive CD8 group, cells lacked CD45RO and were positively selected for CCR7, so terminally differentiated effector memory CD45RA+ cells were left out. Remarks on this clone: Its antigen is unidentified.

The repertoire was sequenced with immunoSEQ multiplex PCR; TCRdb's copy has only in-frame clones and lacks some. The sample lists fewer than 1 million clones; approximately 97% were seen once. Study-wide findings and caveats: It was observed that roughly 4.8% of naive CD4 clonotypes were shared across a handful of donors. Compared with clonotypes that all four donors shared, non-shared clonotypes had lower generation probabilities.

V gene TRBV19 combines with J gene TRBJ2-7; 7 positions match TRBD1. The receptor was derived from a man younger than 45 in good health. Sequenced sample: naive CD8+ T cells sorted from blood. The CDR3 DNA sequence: TGTGCCAGTAGTATCCAGGGGGTCGCCTACGAGCAGTACTTC. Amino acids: CASSIQGVAYEQYF. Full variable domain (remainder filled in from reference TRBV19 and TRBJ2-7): DGGITQSPKYLFRKEGQNVTLSCEQNLNHDAMYWYRQDPGQGLRLIYYSQIVNDFQKGDIAEGYSVSREKKESFPLTVTSAQKNPTAFYLCASSIQGVAYEQYFGPGTRLTVT.